This TCR beta chain was retrieved from a study of cytomegalovirus exposure and HLA in healthy donors. 60 Vbeta and 13 Jbeta primers were used in PCR. Clones were read by immunoSEQ multiplex PCR, and TCRdb kept only the in-frame ones, dropping some. The profile shows around 180,000 clones, 60% to 85% of them singletons. Study conclusions and caveats: Despite most TCR sequences being rare, some public TCRs occurred in many donors.

This clone has a handful of counts. Its antigen is not identified. The V and J ends lost 6 bases and 5 bases respectively, with 14 bases between them. The CDR3 has 13 amino acids. CDR1 is SQVTM, CDR2 ANQGSEA, per germline. What was sequenced was PBMCs. The receptor was derived from a man in his forties in good health and CMV-seronegative. The chain is built from TRBV29-1 and TRBJ2-1, with D perhaps TRBD1 (6 bases). The CDR3 reads CSVITGNDNEQFF. In nucleotides, the CDR3 is TGCAGCGTAATAACAGGGAACGACAATGAGCAGTTCTTC.